These T cell receptor beta chains were read from a single sample in a study of CD8 T cells in acute hepatitis C reinfection. This table comes from immunoSEQ multiplex PCR, and its TCRdb copy is limited to in-frame clones, with some not included. The repertoire includes over 30,000 clones, 70% to 90% of them detected once, and about 10% sits in the top ten. Sequencing was performed on naive CD8+ T cells from PBMCs. These TCRs come from a woman aged 18-35 years who spontaneously cleared hepatitis C infection. Each CDR3 is given with its conserved first and last residue. The D gene is left open where the match is weak. Clone size appears in some rows only: once, few, many, or a class for an expanded clone.

v_call,d_call,clone_size,j_call,cdr3_nt,cdr3_aa
TRBV9,.,once,TRBJ2-3,TGTGCCAGCAGCGTAGATGGACACCCTAGCACAGATACGCAGTATTTT,CASSVDGHPSTDTQYF
TRBV14,.,.,TRBJ2-5,TGTGCCAGCAGCCAAGAGGGGGTAGAGACCCAGTACTTC,CASSQEGVETQYF
TRBV7-9,.,.,TRBJ1-1,TGTGCCAGCAGATCAAGACAGCCGGCGAACACTGAAGCTTTCTTT,CASRSRQPANTEAFF
TRBV27,TRBD2,.,TRBJ2-7,TGTGCCAGCAGTGCGGGGGGGCAACTCTACGAGCAGTACTTC,CASSAGGQLYEQYF
TRBV7-6,.,.,TRBJ2-7,TGTGCCAGCAGCCCAAAGGGCAGCTACGAGCAGTACTTC,CASSPKGSYEQYF
TRBV27,.,.,TRBJ2-7,TGTGCCAGCAGTTTAACAGGGGGGGACTTGGTGCAGTACTTC,CASSLTGGDLVQYF
TRBV6-5,TRBD2,.,TRBJ2-1,TGTGCCAGCAGCGAGCGGGATCCCCAAGATGAGCAGTTCTTC,CASSERDPQDEQFF
TRBV11-1,.,.,TRBJ2-3,TGTGCCAGCAGCCATCCCCGGAAAGGGGGAGCAGATACGCAGTATTTT,CASSHPRKGGADTQYF
TRBV2,TRBD1,.,TRBJ1-6,TGTGCCAGCAGTCCAGACAGGGCAAATTCACCCCTCCACTTT,CASSPDRANSPLHF
TRBV7-9,TRBD1,.,TRBJ2-7,TGTGCCAGCAGAGCGGCTACAGGGGAACACGAGCAGTACTTC,CASRAATGEHEQYF
TRBV4-1,TRBD1,.,TRBJ2-2,TGCGCCAGCAGCCAAGCCAGGGGGTCCGGGGAGCTGTTTTTT,CASSQARGSGELFF
TRBV14,.,.,TRBJ2-5,TGTGCCAGCGCCGAATGGGGAGAAGAGACCCAGTACTTC,CASAEWGEETQYF
TRBV7-6,.,.,TRBJ2-5,TGTGCCAGCAGCTTAAAGGTATCGGGACTGCAAGAGACCCAGTACTTC,CASSLKVSGLQETQYF
TRBV6-1,TRBD1,once,TRBJ2-2,TGTGCCAGCGCTGGACAGGCGCTCTCCACCGGGGAGCTGTTTTTT,CASAGQALSTGELFF
TRBV18,TRBD1,.,TRBJ1-5,TGTGCCAGCTCACCACGAAATTACCGGACAGGGCCTAATCAGCCCCAGCATTTT,CASSPRNYRTGPNQPQHF
TRBV4-1,.,few,TRBJ2-1,TGCGCCAGCAGCCATCCTGGCAATGAGCAGTTCTTC,CASSHPGNEQFF
TRBV9,.,.,TRBJ2-7,TGTGCCAGCAGCGTAGGGTCCGGGACCGATTACGAGCAGTACTTC,CASSVGSGTDYEQYF
TRBV29-1,.,.,TRBJ2-6,TGCAGCGTTCCCCACATTGACCTCGGCAACCCTGGGGCCAACGTCCTGACTTTC,CSVPHIDLGNPGANVLTF
TRBV7-6,TRBD1,.,TRBJ2-5,TGTGCCAGCAGCTACGACTTCGGACAGGGGAGAGAGACCCAGTACTTC,CASSYDFGQGRETQYF
TRBV27,TRBD2,.,TRBJ2-7,TGTGCCAGCAGTCCCTACAGCGGGAGGGCTTACGAGCAGTACTTC,CASSPYSGRAYEQYF
TRBV6-6,TRBD2,.,TRBJ2-7,TGTGCCAGCAGTTACCAGGGCGGGAGCTACGAGCAGTACTTC,CASSYQGGSYEQYF
TRBV7-2,.,.,TRBJ2-3,TGTGCCAGCCCTCGGAGCGGACACACAGATACGCAGTATTTT,CASPRSGHTDTQYF
TRBV4-2,TRBD2,.,TRBJ2-5,TGTGCCAGCAGCCAAGAAGGACTAGCGGGGGGTGGGTTTCAAGAGACCCAGTACTTC,CASSQEGLAGGGFQETQYF
TRBV19,TRBD2,.,TRBJ2-7,TGTGCCAGTAAACAAGGACTAGCGGCAGGCTACGAGCAGTACTTC,CASKQGLAAGYEQYF
TRBV19,.,.,TRBJ1-1,TGTGCCAGTAGTATTCGGACCCCGAGGGGCACTGAAGCTTTCTTT,CASSIRTPRGTEAFF
TRBV15,TRBD2,.,TRBJ2-7,TGTGCCACCAGCAGAGATCTGGGGACTAGCGGGGGACCCTACGAGCAGTACTTC,CATSRDLGTSGGPYEQYF
TRBV4-1,TRBD2,.,TRBJ2-4,TGCGCCAGCAGCCAGGACATCGGGACTAGCGGGAACATTCAGTACTTC,CASSQDIGTSGNIQYF
TRBV30,.,.,TRBJ1-2,TGTGCCTGGAGGGGCCTATATGGCTACACCTTC,CAWRGLYGYTF
TRBV27,TRBD1,.,TRBJ2-1,TGTGCCAGCACCTGGGGTTTGCAGGGGGCGGGAAATGAGCAGTTCTTC,CASTWGLQGAGNEQFF
TRBV7-2,.,.,TRBJ2-7,TGTGCCAGCAGCTTAGGTGGACGGGGGATGGAGCAGTACTTC,CASSLGGRGMEQYF
TRBV5-6,TRBD1,once,TRBJ2-7,TGTGCCAGCAGCCCCTGGGACAGGCGAAGATACGAGCAGTACTTC,CASSPWDRRRYEQYF